Sequencing of this T cell receptor beta chain was carried out in a study of human T cells and chemical hapten exposure. Whole-study context: Patch tests put 0.01% DPC on the upper back, and the results were checked at 6 days. General study results and limits: Significantly more large CDR3 similarity clusters arose among expanded TCRs than among controls.

TCRdb reprocessed the RACE reads via MiXCR and lists one record per CDR3 protein. The profile shows approximately 82,000 distinct CDR3 sequences, about an eighth of them singletons. For this clonotype: Its antigen is not identified.

V lost 5 bases to trimming and J lost 6 bases, with 12 bases between them. The V gene's germline CDR1 is DFQATT and CDR2 SNEGSKA (reference sequence). The CDR3 is 12 amino acids. The time point: patch test 1, 2 weeks after DPC sensitization. The treatment here: therapeutic diphenylcyclopropenone sensitization with weekly scalp DPC. This sequence joins TRBV20-1 and TRBJ2-3; the D gene is possibly TRBD1 (5 bases). This TCR came from a woman aged 55-70 years with alopecia areata. Some clones in this sample may be carry-over from other donors' samples. The source material was whole blood, sampled in connection with sensitization to the hapten diphenylcyclopropenone (DPC). CDR3 sequence reads: CSADIGADTQYF. As DNA, the CDR3 is TGCAGTGCTGACATTGGGGCCGATACGCAGTATTTT.